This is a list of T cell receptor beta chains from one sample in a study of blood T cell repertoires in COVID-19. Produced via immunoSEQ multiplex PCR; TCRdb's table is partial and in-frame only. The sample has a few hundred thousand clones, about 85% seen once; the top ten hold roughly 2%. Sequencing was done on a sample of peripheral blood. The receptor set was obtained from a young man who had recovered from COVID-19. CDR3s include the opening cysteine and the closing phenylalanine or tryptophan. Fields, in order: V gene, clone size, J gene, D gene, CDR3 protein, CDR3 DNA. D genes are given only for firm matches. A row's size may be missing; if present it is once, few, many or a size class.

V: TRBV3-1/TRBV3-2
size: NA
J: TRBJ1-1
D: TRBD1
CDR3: CASTTGGGPRAFF
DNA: TGTGCCAGTACGACAGGGGGTGGTCCTAGAGCTTTCTTT

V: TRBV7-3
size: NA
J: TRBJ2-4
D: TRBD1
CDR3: CASSLNRGHIQYF
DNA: TGTGCCAGCAGCTTAAACAGGGGACACATTCAGTACTTC

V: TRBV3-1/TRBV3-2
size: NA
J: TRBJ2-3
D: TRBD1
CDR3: CASSQRTGVDTQYF
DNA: TGTGCCAGCAGCCAACGGACAGGGGTAGATACGCAGTATTTT

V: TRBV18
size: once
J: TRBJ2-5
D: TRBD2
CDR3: CASSRGTSPPYETQYF
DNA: TGTGCCAGCTCTCGAGGGACTAGCCCTCCATATGAGACCCAGTACTTC

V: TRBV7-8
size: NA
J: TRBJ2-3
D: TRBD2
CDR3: CASSPSGGPLTDTQYF
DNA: TGTGCCAGCAGCCCTAGCGGGGGGCCCCTCACAGATACGCAGTATTTT

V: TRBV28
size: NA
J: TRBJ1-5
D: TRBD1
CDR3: CASSFGDRASNQPQHF
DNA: TGTGCCAGCAGTTTTGGCGACAGGGCCTCCAATCAGCCCCAGCATTTT

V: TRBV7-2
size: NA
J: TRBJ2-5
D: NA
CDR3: CASSLVAGLAQETQYF
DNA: TGTGCCAGCAGCTTAGTAGCTGGCCTAGCGCAAGAGACCCAGTACTTC

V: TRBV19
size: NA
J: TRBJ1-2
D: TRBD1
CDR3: CASSLTGSSYGYTF
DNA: TGTGCCAGTAGTCTGACAGGGAGTAGCTATGGCTACACCTTC

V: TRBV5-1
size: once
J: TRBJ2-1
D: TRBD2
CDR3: CASSLAVGTSGQTKQFF
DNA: TGCGCCAGCAGCTTGGCAGTCGGGACTAGCGGTCAGACTAAGCAGTTCTTC

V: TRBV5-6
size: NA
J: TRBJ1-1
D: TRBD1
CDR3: CASSSTGQVNTEAFF
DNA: TGTGCCAGCAGCTCGACAGGGCAGGTGAACACTGAAGCTTTCTTT

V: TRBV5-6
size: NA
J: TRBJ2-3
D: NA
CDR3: CASSLGEVGDTQYF
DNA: TGTGCCAGCAGCTTGGGAGAGGTAGGAGATACGCAGTATTTT